What follows are 24 T cell receptor beta chains derived from one specimen sequenced in a study of blood T cell repertoires in COVID-19 (dated by TCRdb to the early 2020s). Library method: the immunoSEQ multiplex PCR assay. TCRdb mirrors the immuneACCESS table, restricted to in-frame sequences. Some clones are absent from its copies; in checked studies, under half trace to an unresolved V gene, and the reason for the others is unknown. The sample table records about 410,000 clones; over 85% of these occur just once. Of the sample, 1.5% to 2% falls within the top ten clones. Sequences were obtained from PBMCs or T cells enriched from blood (not recorded which). The receptor source for this set is a woman between 25 and 40 years old who had recovered from COVID-19.

The V gene is TRBV28, the J gene TRBJ1-1; the D is unclear. Trimming took off 6 bases at V and 7 bases at J, with 12 bases between the two ends. This CDR3 spans 12 amino acids. CDR1 and CDR2 (germline): MDHEN, SYDVKM. CDR3 loop: CASRDWSGEAFF. The CDR3 DNA follows: TGTGCCAGCAGAGATTGGTCGGGTGAAGCTTTCTTT.

The gene calls are TRBV5-1 and TRBJ2-7, with TRBD1 identical over 9 bases. Per germline, CDR1 SGHRS and CDR2 YFSETQ. There are 18 residues in the CDR3. Unmatched junction bases numbered 12, after V lost 0 bases and J lost 2 bases. This CDR3 is CASSLDYGTGFSTYEQYF. CDR3 DNA sequence: TGCGCCAGCAGCTTGGACTACGGGACAGGGTTTAGCACCTACGAGCAGTACTTC.

The V and J genes are TRBV9 and TRBJ2-3; D is ambiguous. The CDR3 consists of 14 residues. V was shortened by 0 bases and J by 6 bases, with 11 bases between the two germline ends. Germline V gene lookup returns CDR1 SGDLS and CDR2 YYNGEE. This chain's CDR3 is CASSVDGGRDTQYF. The CDR3 DNA reads as TGTGCCAGCAGCGTAGACGGCGGCCGTGATACGCAGTATTTT.

The V gene is TRBV5-1, the J gene TRBJ2-2; unclear D gene. V lost 4 bases to trimming and J lost 0 bases, with 13 bases between them. Germline assignment: CDR1 SGHRS and CDR2 YFSETQ. The CDR3 loop spans 16 amino acids. CDR3 in amino acids: CASSPPQDANTGELFF. The CDR3 coding sequence is TGCGCCAGCAGCCCCCCGCAGGATGCGAACACCGGGGAGCTGTTTTTT.

The J gene is TRBJ2-3, the V gene TRBV7-2; 9 bases are a match to TRBD2. V shed 3 bases, J shed 4 bases, and the junction held 8 bases outside the gene matches. Germline values: CDR1 SGHTA, CDR2 FQGNSA. The CDR3 spans 16 residues. This CDR3 is CASSFNSGGSSDTQYF. The CDR3 DNA reads as TGTGCCAGCAGCTTTAACAGCGGGGGGTCGTCAGATACGCAGTATTTT.

V and J are TRBV14 and TRBJ2-3; D gene uncertain. The CDR3 is made up of 14 amino acids. CDR1 SGHDN and CDR2 FVKESK come from the germline V gene. V shed 1 base and J shed 8 bases, with 13 bases lying between them. CDR3 region: CASSQVGSPSTQYF. The CDR3 DNA follows: TGTGCCAGCAGCCAAGTTGGTAGCCCCTCTACGCAGTATTTT.

The chain is built from TRBV20-1 and TRBJ2-1, with D unclear. V gave up 6 bases and J gave up 8 bases, with 11 bases separating them. Germline V gives CDR1 DFQATT, CDR2 SNEGSKA (reference sequence). This CDR3 is 11 amino acids long. The CDR3 protein is CSARSVDEQFF. Written as DNA, the CDR3 is TGCAGTGCCCGGTCCGTGGATGAGCAGTTCTTC.

This chain uses TRBV10-3 with TRBJ1-1; no definite D call. The CDR3 totals 11 residues. The germline V and J ends were trimmed by 6 bases and 11 bases, with 13 bases remaining between them. CDR1 and CDR2 from the germline V gene are ENHRY and SYGVKD. CDR3 nucleotides: TGTGCCATCAGAGGGCCGGACTTGGCTTTCTTT. Its protein product is CAIRGPDLAFF.

In its sample, this clone was seen once. The chain has TRBV5-5 and TRBJ1-1, with no clear D. Germline V gene sequence: CDR1 SGHKS, CDR2 YYEKEE (reference sequence). V was clipped by 1 base and J by 2 bases, with 6 bases between them. CDR3 length equals 13 residues. The CDR3 DNA reads TGTGCCAGCAGCTTGCTTTATAACACTGAAGCTTTCTTT. It is translated as CASSLLYNTEAFF.

The V gene is TRBV19, the J gene TRBJ1-4; D is possibly TRBD1 (5 bases). The CDR3 spans 14 residues. Germline V gene data show CDR1 as LNHDA and CDR2 as SQIVND (reference sequence). V was trimmed by 2 bases and J by 8 bases, leaving 12 bases between them. The DNA for the CDR3 is TGTGCCAGTAGTATACAGGGCTTGGGCGAAAAACTGTTTTTT. Its protein product is CASSIQGLGEKLFF.

In this sample, this clone turned up once. The chain employs TRBV10-1 and TRBJ1-2, with D uncertain. CDR3 size: 13 residues. Trimming shortened V by 4 bases and J by 4 bases, and 10 bases separated the two germline ends. Germline CDR1 and CDR2: WNHNN and SYGVQD (reference sequence). The CDR3 nucleotides are TGCGCCAGCAGTGGTAGGCAGGCCTATGGCTACACCTTC. This codes for CASSGRQAYGYTF.

This rearrangement joins TRBV19 to TRBJ1-2; D possibly corresponds to TRBD1 (5 bases). Trimming stripped 5 bases from V and 8 bases from J, with 12 bases between. The CDR3 has 12 residues. Germline CDR1 is LNHDA and CDR2 is SQIVND (reference sequence). CDR3 in amino acids: CASSRGGAGYTF. The CDR3 DNA is TGTGCCAGTAGTCGGGGCGGGGCCGGCTACACCTTC. The variable domain in full, completed from reference TRBV19 and TRBJ1-2, reads DGGITQSPKYLFRKEGQNVTLSCEQNLNHDAMYWYRQDPGQGLRLIYYSQIVNDFQKGDIAEGYSVSREKKESFPLTVTSAQKNPTAFYLCASSRGGAGYTFGSGTRLTVV.

The rearrangement joins TRBV5-1 to TRBJ2-7, with a possible D match to TRBD1 (6 bases). Germline values: CDR1 SGHRS, CDR2 YFSETQ. Trimming cost V 2 bases and J 6 bases, with 21 bases left between them. The CDR3 contains 16 residues. CDR3: CASSFQTGTPLSEQYF. The CDR3 DNA reads as TGCGCCAGCAGCTTCCAAACCGGGACACCCCTCTCCGAGCAGTACTTC.

The CDR3 DNA reads as TGTGCCAGCAGCAAAAGTAGCGGGAGTCCCGACAATGAGCAGTTCTTC. Residues: CASSKSSGSPDNEQFF. The chain recombines TRBV16 with TRBJ2-1, with 9 positions matching TRBD2. Germline V gene lookup returns CDR1 KGHSY and CDR2 FQNENV. This CDR3 region has 16 residues. Trimming took 5 bases from V and 5 from J; bases not matched to a gene: 10.

The rearrangement links TRBV28 to TRBJ2-5; a possible D gene is TRBD2 (6 bases). V was pared by 8 bases and J by 0 bases, with 13 bases between. The CDR3 loop spans 14 amino acids. Germline CDR1 reads MDHEN; CDR2 reads SYDVKM. The CDR3: CASSAGPYQETQYF. The CDR3 nucleotides read TGTGCCAGCTCTGCGGGACCATACCAAGAGACCCAGTACTTC. The whole variable domain, filled in from reference TRBV28 and TRBJ2-5, reads DVKVTQSSRYLVKRTGEKVFLECVQDMDHENMFWYRQDPGLGLRLIYFSYDVKMKEKGDIPEGYSVSREKKERFSLILESASTNQTSMYLCASSAGPYQETQYFGPGTRLLVL.

The V and J genes are TRBV5-1 and TRBJ2-5; 7 bases are shared with TRBD2. This CDR3 is built from 16 residues. Trimming took 4 bases from V and 4 from J; bases not matched to a gene: 13. Looked up from germline, CDR1 is SGHRS and CDR2 is YFSETQ. The CDR3 sequence: CASSTGTRSGGETQYF. The CDR3 nucleotides read TGCGCCAGCAGCACGGGGACCCGTTCGGGGGGAGAGACCCAGTACTTC.

This clone was found once. The chain has TRBV28 and TRBJ1-2, with 9 positions matching TRBD1. Trimming cost V 10 bases and J 5 bases; bases outside gene matches: 11. The CDR3 runs 14 residues. The germline V gene encodes CDR1 MDHEN and CDR2 SYDVKM. CDR3 residues: CAILAGDRVYGYTF. CDR3 nucleotides: TGTGCCATCCTGGCCGGGGACAGGGTTTATGGCTACACCTTC.

Remarks on this clone: Its ends do not fully match the called genes, so a read error is possible. This chain links TRBV3-1 (or the pseudogene TRBV3-2) with TRBJ2-3; the match to TRBD2 covers 7 bases. The germline gives CDR1 LGHDT, CDR2 YNNKEL (reference sequence). The CDR3 covers 14 residues. The CDR3 region has the DNA TGTGCCAGCAGCCAAGTAGCGGGCACTGATACGCAGTATTTT. Its translation: CASSQVAGTDTQYF.

The V and J genes are TRBV7-3 and TRBJ2-3, with 10 bases matching TRBD1. V was clipped by 1 base and J by 4 bases; unmatched bases: 11. CDR1 and CDR2 from the germline V gene are SGHTA and FQGTGA. This CDR3 spans 18 amino acids. CDR3 DNA sequence: TGTGCCAGCAGCTTAATCTTGTCGTTGACAGGGGGCGCAGATACGCAGTATTTT. Its protein product is CASSLILSLTGGADTQYF.

The chain uses TRBV13 and TRBJ1-6, with D maybe TRBD1 (5 bases). Trimming pared 6 bases from V and 5 bases from J, leaving 17 bases between. The CDR3 covers 16 residues. CDR1 is PRHDT, CDR2 FYEKMQ, per germline (reference sequence). The CDR3 nucleotides are TGTGCCAGCAGATATCGGGGGGAATTGGATAATTCACCCCTCCACTTT. Protein: CASRYRGELDNSPLHF.

This sequence joins TRBV3-1 (or the pseudogene TRBV3-2) and TRBJ1-3; 8 nucleotides align to TRBD1. The V gene's germline CDR1 is LGHDT and CDR2 YNNKEL (reference sequence). The V and J ends lost 2 bases and 3 bases, in that order; junction bases with no gene match: 9. The CDR3 length is 17 residues. Here the CDR3 reads CASSQIPGGAGGNTIYF. The CDR3, as DNA: TGTGCCAGCAGCCAAATACCAGGGGGCGCGGGTGGAAACACCATATATTTT.

The table lists this clone with a count of one. As DNA, the CDR3 is TGTGCCAGCTCACCAAGAGGAAGGCAGCCCCAGCATTTT. This gives the protein CASSPRGRQPQHF. This chain uses TRBV18 with TRBJ1-5; D unresolved. Looked up from germline, CDR1 is KGHSH and CDR2 is LQKENI. This CDR3 is built from 13 residues. V was pared by 2 bases and J by 7 bases, with 9 bases between.

Only one count was recorded for this clone. V usage is TRBV20-1 and J usage is TRBJ2-7; perhaps TRBD2 as D (6 bases). In germline, CDR1 is DFQATT, CDR2 SNEGSKA (reference sequence). Deletions cut 8 bases from V and 4 bases from J, with 12 bases between. CDR3 size: 11 residues. The CDR3 nucleotides are TGCAGTCTGGGGGGACCATACGAGCAGTACTTC. This encodes CSLGGPYEQYF.

CDR3 amino acids: CASSKQGRTEAFF. CDR3 in DNA: TGTGCCAGCAGCAAACAGGGTAGGACTGAAGCTTTCTTT. The genes are TRBV11-2 and TRBJ1-1; D may be TRBD1 (6 bases). The CDR3 is 13 amino acids. The germline V gene encodes CDR1 SGHAT and CDR2 FQNNGV. V lost 5 bases and J 5 bases, leaving 12 bases between the germline ends.